A selection of T cell receptor beta chains follows, all from one sample in a study of blood T cell repertoires in COVID-19. The table came from immunoSEQ multiplex PCR; TCRdb's copy has only in-frame clones and leaves some out. The sample has under 150,000 clones; over 80% are singletons. Specimen: peripheral blood. These receptors were obtained from a woman between 50 and 59 years old with acute or convalescent COVID-19. Each CDR3 is given with its conserved first and last residue. Each record gives: CDR3 DNA, CDR3 protein, clone size, D gene, V gene, J gene. The D gene is left open where the match is weak. Not every row has a clone size; where given, it reads once, few, many or a size class.

TGTGCCAGCAGTAGGGCCGACAAGGGGGAGCAGTACTTC	CASSRADKGEQYF	-	-	TRBV9	TRBJ2-7
TGTGCCAGCCGGGGAGGGGGGTATGATAGCAATCAGCCCCAGCATTTT	CASRGGGYDSNQPQHF	-	-	TRBV19	TRBJ1-5
TGTGCCAGCAGTGAGTCGGAGGGCCCCTACGAGCAGTACTTC	CASSESEGPYEQYF	-	-	TRBV6-1	TRBJ2-7
TGTGCCAGCAGTGTTGAGGGACTCAACACTGAAGCTTTCTTT	CASSVEGLNTEAFF	-	-	TRBV2	TRBJ1-1
TGTGCCAGCAGTGCGGACTCACCGCGCTCTGGAAACACCATATATTTT	CASSADSPRSGNTIYF	-	-	TRBV2	TRBJ1-3
TGTGCCAGCAGCGCCGCCACTGACTACGGGGTGAACACTGAAGCTTTCTTT	CASSAATDYGVNTEAFF	-	-	TRBV11-2	TRBJ1-1
TGCGCCAGCAGAGTCGACGTGACACCCACTGAAGCTTTCTTT	CASRVDVTPTEAFF	-	-	TRBV10-2	TRBJ1-1
TGTGCCAGCAGCTTAGTAACTAGCGGGGGCCGCGAGAGGAACGAGCAGTACTTC	CASSLVTSGGRERNEQYF	once	TRBD2	TRBV11-2	TRBJ2-7
TGTGCCAGCTCTGCGACAGGGGGCCTAAGGTTGGGCGAGCAGTACTTC	CASSATGGLRLGEQYF	-	TRBD1	TRBV18	TRBJ2-7
TGTGCCAGCAGCTTAGGAGGGACAGTTCACAATGAGCAGTTCTTC	CASSLGGTVHNEQFF	once	TRBD1	TRBV11-2	TRBJ2-1
TGTGCCAGTAGTACGGACAAGTACACCGGGGAGCTGTTTTTT	CASSTDKYTGELFF	-	-	TRBV19	TRBJ2-2
TGTGCCAGCAGCAAAGGGGGACACCTTAGCTACAATGAGCAGTTCTTC	CASSKGGHLSYNEQFF	-	-	TRBV21-1	TRBJ2-1
TGTGCCATCAGCCTTTCCCGCTCTGGAAACACCATATATTTT	CAISLSRSGNTIYF	-	-	TRBV10-3	TRBJ1-3
TGTGCTAGTGGTTTTACGGGTCCCGGGGAGCTGTTTTTT	CASGFTGPGELFF	-	-	TRBV12-5	TRBJ2-2
TGTGCCAGCAGCCCAATTCCGAATGCCGGGACAGGGCTCACAGATACGCAGTATTTT	CASSPIPNAGTGLTDTQYF	-	TRBD1	TRBV7-2	TRBJ2-3
TGCGCCAGCAGTCAACGACTAGCGGGGGGATTCCAAGAGACCCAGTACTTC	CASSQRLAGGFQETQYF	-	TRBD2	TRBV10-2	TRBJ2-5
TGTGCCAGCAGCTTCGCGGATAACTATGGCTACACCTTC	CASSFADNYGYTF	-	-	TRBV13	TRBJ1-2
TGTGCCGCGCACCCTCCGAGCGGCACAGATACGCAGTATTTT	CAAHPPSGTDTQYF	once	-	TRBV30	TRBJ2-3
TGTGCCTGGGGGACAGGGAATGAAAAACTGTTTTTT	CAWGTGNEKLFF	-	TRBD1	TRBV30	TRBJ1-4
TGCGCCAGCAGCCAAGCTAGCACGAGTTACACAGATACGCAGTATTTT	CASSQASTSYTDTQYF	-	-	TRBV4-3	TRBJ2-3
TGTGCCACCAGTCAGACAGGGAGGAACGAGCAGTACTTC	CATSQTGRNEQYF	-	-	TRBV24-1	TRBJ2-7
TGTGCCAGCAGTCCAGACATGAACACTGAAGCTTTCTTT	CASSPDMNTEAFF	-	-	TRBV28	TRBJ1-1
TGTGCCAGCAGCTTGGCAGGGTCCGACACTGAAGCTTTCTTT	CASSLAGSDTEAFF	-	-	TRBV5-6	TRBJ1-1